One sample yielded the 24 T cell receptor beta chains listed below, sequenced in a study of response to subunit inactivated influenza vaccine. Each CDR3 protein gets one entry after TCRdb re-called the RT-PCR reads with MiXCR. Of 550,000 to 800,000 distinct CDR3 sequences listed, 15% to 19% are singletons. The sample consisted of PBMCs from blood, taken about 13 days after vaccination. These receptors were taken from a man aged 50-59 years who received an inactivated influenza vaccine.

V gene TRBV7-2 combines with J gene TRBJ2-3; D is tentatively TRBD1 or TRBD2 (5 bases each). The CDR3 has 15 amino acids. V was shortened by 2 bases and J by 6 bases, with 15 bases between the two germline ends. Germline CDR1 SGHTA, CDR2 FQGNSA. CDR3: CASSLYYSGRDTQYF. Here the CDR3 DNA reads TGTGCCAGCAGCTTATACTATTCGGGACGTGATACGCAGTATTTT. The full variable domain, with the rest looked up from reference TRBV7-2 and TRBJ2-3, is GAGVSQSPSNKVTEKGKDVELRCDPISGHTALYWYRQSLGQGLEFLIYFQGNSAPDKSGLPSDRFSAERTGGSVSTLTIQRTQQEDSAVYLCASSLYYSGRDTQYFGPGTRLTVL.

This chain links TRBV15 with TRBJ2-5, with TRBD1 matching over 9 bases. The CDR3 loop spans 17 amino acids. From germline, CDR1 is LNHNV and CDR2 YYDKDF (reference sequence). Trimming at V came to 2 bases and at J to 3 bases, leaving 10 bases not matched to a gene. The CDR3 region has the DNA TGTGCCACCAGCAGATCGGTTACAGGGGGCGCGGAAGAGACCCAGTACTTC. It translates to CATSRSVTGGAEETQYF.

V gene TRBV11-1 combines with J gene TRBJ2-4, with D possibly TRBD2 on 5 matching bases. The germline CDR1 and CDR2 sequences are SGHAT and FQDESV (reference sequence). CDR3 size: 15 residues. V shed 5 bases and J shed 4 bases, with 15 bases lying between them. The CDR3 reads CASSPSTRRKNIQYF. CDR3 nucleotides: TGTGCCAGCAGCCCCTCCACTCGGAGGAAAAACATTCAGTACTTC.

This chain joins TRBV7-2 and TRBJ1-5; 10 bases line up with TRBD1. The V gene end was trimmed by 9 bases and the J gene end by 1 base; junction bases not matched to a gene: 12. CDR1 and CDR2 (germline): SGHTA, FQGNSA. The CDR3 length is 17 residues. The chain's CDR3 is CASQAGQGRLSNQPQHF. CDR3 nucleotides: TGTGCCAGTCAGGCGGGACAGGGGAGATTGAGCAATCAGCCCCAGCATTTT.

This clonotype has at least ten counts. The chain employs TRBV29-1 and TRBJ2-1; no reliable D call. Per germline, CDR1 SQVTM and CDR2 ANQGSEA. The CDR3 has 13 amino acids. Trimming pared 6 bases from V and 4 bases from J, leaving 13 bases between. The CDR3 DNA reads TGCAGCGTCCCTCGGGTCAAATACAATGAGCAGTTCTTC. Translating gives CSVPRVKYNEQFF.

The rearrangement joins TRBV7-2 to TRBJ2-3, with 11 bases lining up with TRBD2. The CDR3 is 17 residues long. CDR1 SGHTA and CDR2 FQGNSA come from the germline V gene. With 2 bases clipped from V and 1 base from J, the junction kept 5 bases outside the gene matches. CDR3 coding DNA: TGTGCCAGCAGCTTAATAGCGGGGGGGCGGGGCACAGATACGCAGTATTTT. Its protein product is CASSLIAGGRGTDTQYF. Full variable domain (rest looked up from reference TRBV7-2 and TRBJ2-3): GAGVSQSPSNKVTEKGKDVELRCDPISGHTALYWYRQSLGQGLEFLIYFQGNSAPDKSGLPSDRFSAERTGGSVSTLTIQRTQQEDSAVYLCASSLIAGGRGTDTQYFGPGTRLTVL.

V and J are TRBV2 and TRBJ1-3; no firm D call. This CDR3 is 15 amino acids long. The germline CDR1 and CDR2 sequences are SNHLY and FYNNEI. With 4 bases removed from V and 1 base from J, the gap between germline ends came to 11 bases. The CDR3 spells CASSGVTESGNTIYF. As DNA, the CDR3 is TGTGCCAGCAGTGGCGTAACCGAATCTGGAAACACCATATATTTT.

The gene calls are TRBV12-3 or TRBV12-4 and TRBJ2-2; 15 bases are a match to TRBD2. Trimming took 7 bases from V and 1 from J; bases not matched to a gene: 7. The CDR3 contains 18 residues. CDR3 sequence (DNA): TGTGCCAGCATCGGGGGACTAGCGGGGGGCCGGAACACCGGGGAGCTGTTTTTT. It encodes CASIGGLAGGRNTGELFF.

This clonotype was seen a few times. The chain is built from TRBV11-2 and TRBJ1-2; D gene ambiguous. The CDR3 runs 14 residues. The germline V and J ends were trimmed by 4 bases and 13 bases, with 22 bases remaining between them. Germline CDR1 is SGHAT and CDR2 is FQNNGV. The DNA for the CDR3 is TGTGCCAGCAGCTATGGGAACAAAGCCCTCGGAATCACCTTC. It is translated as CASSYGNKALGITF.

A few counts support this clonotype. The chain joins TRBV9 to TRBJ2-2; 7 nucleotides line up with TRBD1. The CDR3 contains 18 residues. CDR1 SGDLS and CDR2 YYNGEE come from the germline V gene. The ends lost 0 bases at V and 2 bases at J; junction bases unmatched: 10. CDR3 loop: CASSVGDYGTDNTGELFF. The CDR3 region has the DNA TGTGCCAGCAGCGTAGGCGACTACGGGACAGATAACACCGGGGAGCTGTTTTTT. Full variable domain (outside the CDR3, taken from reference TRBV9 and TRBJ2-2): DSGVTQTPKHLITATGQRVTLRCSPRSGDLSVYWYQQSLDQGLQFLIQYYNGEERAKGNILERFSAQQFPDLHSELNLSSLELGDSALYFCASSVGDYGTDNTGELFFGEGSRLTVL.

This chain connects TRBV12-2 to TRBJ2-7. TRBV12-2 has pseudogene status. CDR3 size: 16 residues. The CDR3 loop reads CASRLALKGASYEQYF. The CDR3 DNA sequence: TGTGCAAGTCGCTTAGCGCTAAAAGGGGCATCCTACGAGCAGTACTTC.

The chain has TRBV7-2 and TRBJ2-5; 7 bases agree with TRBD2. Germline V gene lookup returns CDR1 SGHTA and CDR2 FQGNSA. J lost 2 bases, V lost 3 bases, and 3 bases had no gene match. This CDR3 comprises 14 residues. The DNA for the CDR3 is TGTGCCAGCAGCTTCCGAGCGGGGCAAGAGACCCAGTACTTC. Translation gives CASSFRAGQETQYF.

This clonotype was counted once. The junction and the germline gene differ at one end; a read error may be behind it. This chain connects TRBV4-3 to TRBJ1-2, with D uncertain. The length of the CDR3 is 13 residues. Germline CDR1 and CDR2: LGHNA and YSLEER. The CDR3 DNA is TGCGCCAGCAGCCAAGATAGACGCGCTGGCTACAGCTTC. Residues: CASSQDRRAGYSF.

The chain recombines TRBV10-3 with TRBJ2-2, with TRBD2 as a possible D gene (6 bases). The V end was cut by 3 bases, the J end by 4 bases, with 12 bases between. Germline V gene data show CDR1 as ENHRY and CDR2 as SYGVKD. The CDR3 covers 15 residues. The CDR3 DNA reads as TGTGCCATCAGTGACGGCGGGATTGCCACCGGGGAGCTGTTTTTT. Its translation: CAISDGGIATGELFF.

This clonotype occurred a few times. This sequence joins TRBV15 and TRBJ1-3; D ambiguous. V lost 0 bases, J lost 5 bases, and 11 bases lay in between. This CDR3 comprises 15 residues. In germline, CDR1 is LNHNV, CDR2 YYDKDF (reference sequence). The CDR3 protein is CATSRDNGGRNTIYF. CDR3 in DNA: TGTGCCACCAGCAGAGACAACGGCGGTCGAAACACCATATATTTT. Full variable domain (remainder filled in from reference TRBV15 and TRBJ1-3): DAMVIQNPRYQVTQFGKPVTLSCSQTLNHNVMYWYQQKSSQAPKLLFHYYDKDFNNEADTPDNFQSRRPNTSFCFLDIRSPGLGDTAMYLCATSRDNGGRNTIYFGEGSWLTVV.

The gene calls are TRBV29-1 and TRBJ2-7; tentative D call: TRBD2 (5 bases). V lost 3 bases and J 0 bases, leaving 9 bases between the germline ends. Germline assignment: CDR1 SQVTM and CDR2 ANQGSEA. The CDR3 spans 13 residues. DNA of the CDR3: TGCAGCGTTGAGGACTGGACCTCCTACGAGCAGTACTTC. As protein: CSVEDWTSYEQYF.

This clonotype came up many times. The V and J genes are TRBV24-1 and TRBJ2-3, with D possibly TRBD1 on 5 matching bases. This CDR3 is built from 16 residues. CDR1 is KGHDR, CDR2 SFDVKD, per germline. The V end was cut by 3 bases, the J end by 4 bases, with 16 bases between. The CDR3 loop is CATSDPDGWGPDTQYF. CDR3 nucleotide sequence: TGTGCCACCAGTGATCCCGACGGTTGGGGCCCAGATACGCAGTATTTT.

This chain uses TRBV19 with TRBJ2-1, with no clear D. The CDR3 extends over 15 amino acids. CDR1 and CDR2 (germline): LNHDA, SQIVND (reference sequence). The ends were cut back, 5 bases at V and 0 bases at J, with 11 bases in the middle. CDR3: CASSGYYSSYNEQFF. CDR3 DNA sequence: TGTGCCAGTAGTGGATACTATAGCTCCTACAATGAGCAGTTCTTC.

This clonotype was seen many times. The DNA for the CDR3 is TGTGCCAGCAGCCATGGGACAGGGAACAATGAGCAGTTCTTC. It specifies CASSHGTGNNEQFF. The chain links TRBV16 to TRBJ2-1; 9 bases are shared with TRBD1. Germline CDR1 and CDR2: KGHSY and FQNENV. J lost 5 bases, V lost 3 bases, and 2 bases had no gene match. This CDR3 contains 14 residues.

V usage is TRBV19 and J usage is TRBJ1-2, with a tentative D call TRBD1 (5 bases). Germline CDR1 and CDR2: LNHDA and SQIVND (reference sequence). CDR3 length: 13 residues. The V and J ends lost 3 bases and 6 bases respectively, with 11 bases between them. This CDR3 is CASSIEGHNGYTF. The CDR3 region has the DNA TGTGCCAGTAGTATCGAGGGGCACAATGGCTACACCTTC.

This rearrangement joins TRBV6-1 to TRBJ2-7; 10 bases are shared with TRBD1. Germline CDR1 MNHNS, CDR2 SASEGT. V lost 7 bases and J lost 7; bases outside the gene matches: 10. There are 14 residues in the CDR3. The CDR3 loop is CASTLTGGASEQYF. Here the CDR3 DNA reads TGTGCCAGCACCTTGACAGGGGGCGCGTCAGAGCAGTACTTC.

This clonotype has just a few counts. The V gene is TRBV20-1, the J gene TRBJ2-7; D is uncertain. Germline CDR1 and CDR2: DFQATT and SNEGSKA (reference sequence). CDR3 size: 11 residues. Between the trimmed V and J ends, which lost 6 bases and 3 bases, there was a span of 9 bases. CDR3 bases: TGCAGTGCCCCGGAAAACTACGAGCAGTACTTC. Translating gives CSAPENYEQYF.

The chain joins TRBV27 to TRBJ2-7; 10 bases align to TRBD1. CDR3 length equals 15 residues. Germline CDR1 and CDR2: MNHEY and SMNVEV (reference sequence). With 3 bases clipped from V and 2 bases from J, the junction kept 4 bases outside the gene matches. CDR3: CASSFTGTGAYEQYF. DNA of the CDR3: TGTGCCAGCAGTTTCACCGGGACAGGGGCCTACGAGCAGTACTTC.

There are a few counts of this clonotype. This sequence joins TRBV20-1 and TRBJ2-1; 10 bases agree with TRBD2. Germline CDR1 is DFQATT and CDR2 is SNEGSKA (reference sequence). Germline trimming cut 5 bases from V and 0 bases from J; bases unmatched to any gene: 4. CDR3 length: 15 amino acids. The CDR3, as DNA: TGCAGTGCTGCATCTAGCGGGAGCTCCTACAATGAGCAGTTCTTC. It specifies CSAASSGSSYNEQFF.